These 30 T cell receptor beta chains were sequenced from one sample in a study of early T cells in non-severe SARS-CoV-2 infection. TCRdb itself ran the 5' RACE reads through MiXCR, one entry per CDR3 protein. The sample lists 50,000 to 60,000 distinct CDR3 sequences, under 8% seen once, with approximately 6.3% in the top ten. The sample here was whole blood, taken at baseline. Receptors originate from an adult who was a healthcare worker with PCR-confirmed SARS-CoV-2 infection or an uninfected control (not recorded which).

The table lists this clonotype with a few counts. The V and J genes are TRBV18 and TRBJ2-3; D uncertain. This CDR3 is built from 13 residues. The germline CDR1 and CDR2 sequences are KGHSH and LQKENI. V was clipped by 5 bases and J by 0 bases, with 6 bases between them. CDR3 in DNA: TGTGCCAGCTCAGCGTCTAGCACAGATACGCAGTATTTT. Its translation is CASSASSTDTQYF.

This clonotype was counted a few times. This chain connects TRBV20-1 to TRBJ2-3; 11 bases are a match to TRBD2. Germline CDR1 and CDR2: DFQATT and SNEGSKA (reference sequence). This CDR3 spans 13 amino acids. The V and J ends lost 6 bases and 6 bases, in that order; junction bases with no gene match: 5. The CDR3 DNA is TGCAGTGCAGTAGCGGGGGGGCGGGATACGCAGTATTTT. Translating it yields CSAVAGGRDTQYF.

The chain is built from TRBV6-5 and TRBJ2-2; maybe TRBD1 (6 bases). Germline V gene lookup returns CDR1 MNHEY and CDR2 SVGAGI. Trimming took 6 bases from V and 8 from J, leaving 22 bases between them. This CDR3 region has 16 residues. CDR3 sequence (DNA): TGTGCCAGCAGCCCGATGGACAGCCCGGGAAGTGGGGAGCTGTTTTTT. It yields the protein CASSPMDSPGSGELFF.

This clonotype was detected ten times or more. The V and J genes are TRBV19 and TRBJ1-2; 9 positions agree with TRBD1. Trimming cost V 8 bases and J 4 bases; bases outside gene matches: 5. In germline, CDR1 is LNHDA, CDR2 SQIVND (reference sequence). The CDR3 has 13 residues. CDR3 loop: CASLDRGTYGYTF. CDR3 nucleotide sequence: TGTGCCAGTTTGGACAGGGGCACCTATGGCTACACCTTC.

This clonotype was seen more than once but under ten times. This chain joins TRBV27 and TRBJ1-2, with D perhaps TRBD1 (6 bases). Trimming stripped 7 bases from V and 3 bases from J, with 30 bases between. CDR1 and CDR2 from the germline V gene are MNHEY and SMNVEV (reference sequence). The CDR3 runs to 19 residues. The CDR3 region is CASNYYETRDRNNYYGYTF. In DNA form, the CDR3 reads TGTGCCAGCAATTACTATGAAACGCGCGACAGGAATAATTACTATGGCTACACCTTC.

The table lists this clonotype with a few counts. This rearrangement joins TRBV19 to TRBJ2-4; D may be TRBD2 (6 bases). The CDR3 consists of 15 residues. Trimming stripped 0 bases from V and 2 bases from J, with 8 bases between. CDR1 and CDR2 (germline): LNHDA, SQIVND (reference sequence). The CDR3 nucleotides read TGTGCCAGTAGTATAGACGGGGGATCCAAAAACATTCAGTACTTC. Residues: CASSIDGGSKNIQYF.

This clonotype was seen repeatedly, ten times or more. The gene calls are TRBV12-3 or TRBV12-4 and TRBJ2-1; D may correspond to TRBD1 or TRBD2 (6 bases each). V was trimmed by 3 bases and J by 7 bases, leaving 16 bases between them. This CDR3 is 15 amino acids long. CDR3 nucleotide sequence: TGTGCCAGCAGTTTCTGGGGGGCCGTGGGGAATGAGCAGTTCTTC. It encodes CASSFWGAVGNEQFF.

This clonotype was seen only a few times. The gene calls are TRBV24-1 and TRBJ1-3; weak D call: TRBD1 (6 bases). CDR3 length: 15 residues. Trimming left V 3 bases short and J 0 bases short, with 8 bases between. Germline V gives CDR1 KGHDR, CDR2 SFDVKD. The DNA of the CDR3 is TGTGCCACCAGTGATGCCAGGGGCTCTGGAAACACCATATATTTT. It yields the protein CATSDARGSGNTIYF.

This clonotype came up many times. The V gene is TRBV28, the J gene TRBJ2-7; maybe TRBD1 (5 bases). CDR1 and CDR2 from the germline V gene are MDHEN and SYDVKM. The CDR3 totals 14 residues. Trimming cost V 6 bases and J 3 bases, with 15 bases left between them. CDR3 in DNA: TGTGCCAGCAGGGGGCTCGGCCCCTACTACGAGCAGTACTTC. It specifies CASRGLGPYYEQYF.

This clonotype appeared many times. The chain is built from TRBV7-2 and TRBJ1-1; no clear D. The CDR3 length is 13 residues. V lost 4 bases and J lost 3, with 9 bases in between. Germline-derived CDR1 and CDR2 are SGHTA and FQGNSA. The CDR3 DNA reads as TGTGCCAGCAGCTCGCATCGGCACACTGAAGCTTTCTTT. Residues: CASSSHRHTEAFF.

This clonotype was recorded many times. The gene calls are TRBV14 and TRBJ2-2, with D hard to call. This CDR3 contains 15 residues. V was clipped by 2 bases and J by 3 bases, with 10 bases between them. Germline loops: CDR1 SGHDN, CDR2 FVKESK. The CDR3 bases are TGTGCCAGCAGCCAAAACCAGTTTTACACCGGGGAGCTGTTTTTT. Protein sequence: CASSQNQFYTGELFF.

This clonotype has just a few counts. This chain connects TRBV28 to TRBJ1-2; 7 bases agree with TRBD1. The CDR3 has 13 residues. J gave up 8 bases and V 6 bases, and 9 bases lay outside the gene matches. The germline CDR1 and CDR2 sequences are MDHEN and SYDVKM. The chain's CDR3 is CASSEIETGGYTF. DNA for the CDR3: TGTGCCAGCAGCGAAATAGAGACAGGGGGCTACACCTTC.

This clonotype was found many times. CDR3 loop: CATGSSYNEQFF. CDR3 DNA sequence: TGTGCCACGGGGAGCTCCTACAATGAGCAGTTCTTC. V and J are TRBV19 and TRBJ2-1; tentative D call: TRBD2 (5 bases). The germline CDR1 and CDR2 sequences are LNHDA and SQIVND (reference sequence). This CDR3 is 12 amino acids long. Trimming cost V 10 bases and J 0 bases, with 7 bases left between them.

The table lists this clonotype with many counts. The chain employs TRBV6-5 and TRBJ1-1; D is ambiguous. Germline CDR1 is MNHEY and CDR2 is SVGAGI. The CDR3 is 15 amino acids. V lost 3 bases and J 3 bases, leaving 14 bases between the germline ends. CDR3 coding DNA: TGTGCCAGCAGTTATAGAGCGGTTCCGGACACTGAAGCTTTCTTT. This codes for CASSYRAVPDTEAFF.

The table lists this clonotype with a few counts. The chain carries TRBV11-2 and TRBJ2-1; D possibly corresponds to TRBD2 (7 bases). The V end lost 2 bases, the J end lost 6 bases, and 14 bases lay between the germline ends. The CDR3 is 15 amino acids. Germline CDR1 reads SGHAT; CDR2 reads FQNNGV. CDR3 coding DNA: TGTGCCAGCAGCTTATCGGGGGGCCCCCCCAATGAGCAGTTCTTC. Encoded protein: CASSLSGGPPNEQFF. Filled out from reference TRBV11-2 and TRBJ2-1, the complete variable domain reads EAGVAQSPRYKIIEKRQSVAFWCNPISGHATLYWYQQILGQGPKLLIQFQNNGVVDDSQLPKDRFSAERLKGVDSTLKIQPAKLEDSAVYLCASSLSGGPPNEQFFGPGTRLTVL.

This clonotype was detected only a few times. This chain connects TRBV4-3 to TRBJ2-1; 11 bases agree with TRBD2. Trimming removed 2 bases from V and 8 bases from J; junction bases left unmatched: 8. This CDR3 has 16 amino acids. Germline CDR1 reads LGHNA; CDR2 reads YSLEER. CDR3 residues: CASSQYYSGGAYEQFF. DNA of the CDR3: TGCGCCAGCAGCCAATATTATAGCGGGGGGGCCTATGAGCAGTTCTTC.

This clonotype was picked up many times. V is TRBV20-1 and J is TRBJ2-1; the D is unclear. Trimming stripped 3 bases from V and 1 base from J, with 4 bases between. Germline CDR1 is DFQATT and CDR2 is SNEGSKA (reference sequence). CDR3 length: 12 amino acids. The chain's CDR3 is CSARLSYNEQFF. The CDR3 DNA reads as TGCAGTGCTAGGTTATCCTACAATGAGCAGTTCTTC.

There are many counts of this clonotype. The chain links TRBV11-2 to TRBJ2-5; D call uncertain. The germline CDR1 and CDR2 sequences are SGHAT and FQNNGV. With 3 bases removed from V and 5 bases from J, the gap between germline ends came to 10 bases. This CDR3 region has 13 residues. This CDR3 reads CASSLIGRETQYF. The DNA of the CDR3 is TGTGCCAGCAGCTTGATAGGGCGGGAGACCCAGTACTTC.

This clonotype was counted between two and nine times. The rearrangement joins TRBV19 to TRBJ2-5; D possibly corresponds to TRBD2 (6 bases). With 5 bases removed from V and 5 bases from J, the gap between germline ends came to 15 bases. This CDR3 comprises 14 residues. The V gene's germline CDR1 is LNHDA and CDR2 SQIVND (reference sequence). The CDR3, as DNA: TGTGCCAGTAGTCAAGGAGGGCTTACGGAGACCCAGTACTTC. Amino acids: CASSQGGLTETQYF.

The table lists this clonotype with many counts. The CDR3 nucleotides read TGTGCCAGCAGCCTTACGGGGTCCCGGGGTGAAAAACTGTTTTTT. It is translated as CASSLTGSRGEKLFF. The rearrangement uses TRBV9 and TRBJ1-4; D call uncertain. Germline-derived CDR1 and CDR2 are SGDLS and YYNGEE. Trimming pared 4 bases from V and 7 bases from J, leaving 17 bases between. The CDR3 runs 15 residues.

J is TRBJ2-3 and V is TRBV29-1; 7 bases map to TRBD2. This CDR3 comprises 12 residues. The germline gives CDR1 SQVTM, CDR2 ANQGSEA. V shed 3 bases, J shed 5 bases, and the junction held 2 bases outside the gene matches. CDR3 residues: CSVESGEDTQYF. The CDR3 bases are TGCAGCGTTGAGAGCGGGGAAGATACGCAGTATTTT.

In its sample, this clonotype was seen a few times. CDR3 in amino acids: CASSQFTGMNTEAFF. The CDR3 nucleotides read TGCGCCAGCAGCCAATTCACAGGGATGAACACTGAAGCTTTCTTT. The chain links TRBV4-3 to TRBJ1-1; tentatively, D is TRBD1 (6 bases). CDR3 size: 15 residues. V gave up 2 bases and J gave up 0 bases, with 10 bases separating them. Germline V gene data show CDR1 as LGHNA and CDR2 as YSLEER.

The sample holds many counts of this clonotype. In nucleotides, the CDR3 is TGCAGTGCTAGATCGGGACTTAACACAGATACGCAGTATTTT. Its translation: CSARSGLNTDTQYF. The V call is TRBV20-1, the J call TRBJ2-3, with D maybe TRBD2 (6 bases). V was pared by 2 bases and J by 2 bases, with 11 bases between. From germline, CDR1 is DFQATT and CDR2 SNEGSKA (reference sequence). The CDR3 runs 14 residues.

This clonotype has a count of ten or more. The chain carries TRBV7-9 and TRBJ1-1; 10 bases are a match to TRBD1. J lost 10 bases, V lost 1 base, and 0 bases had no gene match. CDR1 and CDR2 from the germline V gene are SEHNR and FQNEAQ (reference sequence). This CDR3 is 12 amino acids long. CDR3 nucleotides: TGTGCCAGCAGCTTAGGGGACAGGGGAGCTTTCTTT. Residues: CASSLGDRGAFF.

In this sample, this clonotype turned up many times. J is TRBJ2-5 and V is TRBV7-2; TRBD2 matches at 9 bases. CDR3 length: 17 amino acids. The germline V gene has CDR1 SGHTA and CDR2 FQGNSA. V lost 11 bases and J lost 2; bases outside the gene matches: 18. The CDR3 coding sequence is TGTGCCTCTACCCGAGGGTGGCTAGCGGGGATACAAGAGACCCAGTACTTC. Translating it yields CASTRGWLAGIQETQYF.

This clonotype occurred a few times. This sequence joins TRBV2 and TRBJ2-3; 8 bases line up with TRBD1. Germline CDR1 SNHLY, CDR2 FYNNEI. The CDR3 consists of 19 residues. Losses at the gene ends were 0 bases for V and 4 bases for J; bases not matched to a gene: 15. The CDR3 region has the DNA TGTGCCAGCAGTGAAGCGCTTCTAATAAACTCGGGACAGGCAGATACGCAGTATTTT. It is translated as CASSEALLINSGQADTQYF.

At least ten counts were recorded for this clonotype. The chain carries TRBV30 and TRBJ1-1; D is ambiguous. CDR1 is GTSNPN, CDR2 SVGIG, per germline (reference sequence). The CDR3 contains 11 residues. CDR3 coding DNA: TGTGCGGCCGGCCGGAACACTGAAGCTTTCTTT. Protein: CAAGRNTEAFF.

Many counts were recorded for this clonotype. The V and J genes are TRBV6-5 and TRBJ1-1; D uncertain. Germline V gives CDR1 MNHEY, CDR2 SVGAGI. V gave up 5 bases and J gave up 4 bases, with 11 bases separating them. The length of the CDR3 is 13 residues. This CDR3 reads CASSTLSGTEAFF. The CDR3 bases are TGTGCCAGCAGTACCCTGTCGGGCACTGAAGCTTTCTTT.

This clonotype was counted only a few times. The CDR3 is CASGTRPRTDTQYF. The DNA for the CDR3 is TGTGCCAGCGGAACGAGGCCCCGCACAGATACGCAGTATTTT. V and J are TRBV9 and TRBJ2-3; D unresolved. Between the trimmed V and J ends, which lost 7 bases and 1 base, there was a span of 13 bases. CDR1 SGDLS and CDR2 YYNGEE come from the germline V gene. The CDR3 is 14 residues long.

The chain joins TRBV4-3 to TRBJ1-6, with a weak D call TRBD1 (5 bases). CDR3 length equals 18 residues. The germline CDR1 and CDR2 sequences are LGHNA and YSLEER. V was clipped by 2 bases and J by 10 bases, with 24 bases between them. CDR3 sequence reads: CASSQTVPGRRLGSPLHF. CDR3 DNA sequence: TGCGCCAGCAGCCAAACCGTCCCGGGACGGCGACTGGGATCACCCCTCCACTTT.